This T cell receptor (beta chain) stems from a study of T-cell reconstitution after alpha-beta-depleted transplantation in children. This clonotype was found a few times. Researchers prepared the TCRbeta library using unique molecular identifiers, the study reports. In TCRdb, the PCR reads were re-called with MiXCR into one record per CDR3 protein. This repertoire shows around 300,000 distinct CDR3 sequences, around 10% found once; its top ten account for 7.5%. The source material was PBMCs, sampled before TCRalphabeta/CD19-depleted stem cell transplant. This sequence was found in a boy less than two years old with acute myeloid leukemia, due to receive a stem cell transplant.

For the CDR3, the DNA is TGTGCCAGCAGCCCGGGACAGGGCCGAAACACCATATATTTT. Translating gives CASSPGQGRNTIYF. The rearrangement uses TRBV14 and TRBJ1-3; 9 nucleotides agree with TRBD1. This CDR3 spans 14 amino acids. Trimming cost V 4 bases and J 5 bases; bases outside gene matches: 3. Germline CDR1 is SGHDN and CDR2 is FVKESK. Drawing the rest from reference TRBV14 and TRBJ1-3, the complete variable domain is EAGVTQFPSHSVIEKGQTVTLRCDPISGHDNLYWYRRVMGKEIKFLLHFVKESKQDESGMPNNRFLAERTGGTYSTLKVQPAELEDSGVYFCASSPGQGRNTIYFGEGSWLTVV.